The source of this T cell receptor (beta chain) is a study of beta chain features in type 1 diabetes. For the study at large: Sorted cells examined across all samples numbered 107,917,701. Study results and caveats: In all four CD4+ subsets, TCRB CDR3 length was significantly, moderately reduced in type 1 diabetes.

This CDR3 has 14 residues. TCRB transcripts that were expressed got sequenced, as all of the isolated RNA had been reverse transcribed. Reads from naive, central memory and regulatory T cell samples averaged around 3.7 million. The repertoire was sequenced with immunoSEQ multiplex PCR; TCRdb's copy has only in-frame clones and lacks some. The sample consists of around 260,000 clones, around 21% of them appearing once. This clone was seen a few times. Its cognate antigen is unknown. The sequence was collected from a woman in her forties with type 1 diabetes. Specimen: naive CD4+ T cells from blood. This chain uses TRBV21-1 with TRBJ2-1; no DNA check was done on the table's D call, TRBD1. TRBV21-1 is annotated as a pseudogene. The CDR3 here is CASSKRVRVREQFF. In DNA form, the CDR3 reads TGTGCCAGCAGCAAACGGGTCAGGGTTCGCGAGCAGTTCTTC.